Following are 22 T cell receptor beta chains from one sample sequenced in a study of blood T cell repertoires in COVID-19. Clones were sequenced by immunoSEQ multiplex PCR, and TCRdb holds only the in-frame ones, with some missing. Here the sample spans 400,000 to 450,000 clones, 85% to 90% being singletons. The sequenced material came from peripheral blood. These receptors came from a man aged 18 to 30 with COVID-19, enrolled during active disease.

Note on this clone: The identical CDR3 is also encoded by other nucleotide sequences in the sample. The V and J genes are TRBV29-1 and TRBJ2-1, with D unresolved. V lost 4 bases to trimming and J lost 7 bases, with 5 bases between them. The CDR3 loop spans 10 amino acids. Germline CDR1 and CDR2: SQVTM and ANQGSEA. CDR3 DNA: TGCAGCGTTGCGGTGAATGAGCAGTTCTTC. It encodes CSVAVNEQFF.

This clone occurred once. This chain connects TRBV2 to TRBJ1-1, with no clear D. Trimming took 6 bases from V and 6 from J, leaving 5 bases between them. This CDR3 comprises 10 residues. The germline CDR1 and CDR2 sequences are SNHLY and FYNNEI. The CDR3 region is CASRSAEAFF. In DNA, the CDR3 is TGTGCCAGCAGGAGTGCTGAAGCTTTCTTT.

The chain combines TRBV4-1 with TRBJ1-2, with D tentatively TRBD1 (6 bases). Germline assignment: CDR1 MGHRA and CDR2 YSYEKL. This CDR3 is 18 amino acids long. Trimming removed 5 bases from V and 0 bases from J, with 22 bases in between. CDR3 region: CASSAGPLRQEANYGYTF. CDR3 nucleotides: TGCGCCAGCAGCGCCGGCCCGTTGAGACAGGAAGCTAACTATGGCTACACCTTC.

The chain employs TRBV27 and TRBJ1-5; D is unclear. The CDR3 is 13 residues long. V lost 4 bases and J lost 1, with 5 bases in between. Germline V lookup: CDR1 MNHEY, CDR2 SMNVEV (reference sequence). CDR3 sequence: CASSSVSNQPQHF. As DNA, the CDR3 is TGTGCCAGCAGTTCTGTGAGCAATCAGCCCCAGCATTTT.

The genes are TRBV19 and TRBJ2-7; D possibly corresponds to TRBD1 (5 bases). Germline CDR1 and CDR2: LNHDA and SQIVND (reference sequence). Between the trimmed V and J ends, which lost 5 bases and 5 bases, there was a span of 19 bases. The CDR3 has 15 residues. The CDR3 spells CASSSAQRGSDEQYF. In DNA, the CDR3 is TGTGCCAGTAGTTCCGCCCAAAGGGGTTCCGACGAGCAGTACTTC.

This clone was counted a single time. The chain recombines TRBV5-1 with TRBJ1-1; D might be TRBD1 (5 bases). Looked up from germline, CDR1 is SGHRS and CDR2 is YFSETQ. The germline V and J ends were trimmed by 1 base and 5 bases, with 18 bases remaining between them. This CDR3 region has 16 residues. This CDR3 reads CASSLFADPGLTEAFF. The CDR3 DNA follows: TGCGCCAGCAGCTTGTTTGCGGACCCAGGGTTGACTGAAGCTTTCTTT. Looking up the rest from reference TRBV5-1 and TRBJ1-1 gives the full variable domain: KAGVTQTPRYLIKTRGQQVTLSCSPISGHRSVSWYQQTPGQGLQFLFEYFSETQRNKGNFPGRFSGRQFSNSRSEMNVSTLELGDSALYLCASSLFADPGLTEAFFGQGTRLTVV.

The CDR3 spells CASSDSGGAGNEQFF. The CDR3 region has the DNA TGTGCCAGCAGCGATAGCGGGGGGGCCGGCAATGAGCAGTTCTTC. The chain carries TRBV7-2 and TRBJ2-1; 11 bases are shared with TRBD2. Germline CDR1 is SGHTA and CDR2 is FQGNSA. The CDR3 length is 15 residues. The ends lost 5 bases at V and 6 bases at J; junction bases unmatched: 6. The entire variable domain, with the rest obtained from reference TRBV7-2 and TRBJ2-1, is as follows: GAGVSQSPSNKVTEKGKDVELRCDPISGHTALYWYRQSLGQGLEFLIYFQGNSAPDKSGLPSDRFSAERTGGSVSTLTIQRTQQEDSAVYLCASSDSGGAGNEQFFGPGTRLTVL.

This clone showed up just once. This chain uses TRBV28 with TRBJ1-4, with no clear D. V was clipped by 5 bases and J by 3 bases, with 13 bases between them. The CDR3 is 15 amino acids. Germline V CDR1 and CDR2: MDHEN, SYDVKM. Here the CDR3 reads CASSPPRLPNEKLFF. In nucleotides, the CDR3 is TGTGCCAGCAGTCCTCCCAGGCTACCTAATGAAAAACTGTTTTTT.

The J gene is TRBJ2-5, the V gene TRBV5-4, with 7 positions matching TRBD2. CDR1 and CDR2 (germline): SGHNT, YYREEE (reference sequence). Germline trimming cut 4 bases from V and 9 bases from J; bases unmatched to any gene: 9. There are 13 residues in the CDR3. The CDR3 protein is CASSLGLFGAQYF. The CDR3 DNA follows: TGTGCCAGCAGCCTGGGACTATTCGGAGCCCAGTACTTC. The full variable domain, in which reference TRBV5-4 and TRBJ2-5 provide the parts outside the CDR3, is ETGVTQSPTHLIKTRGQQVTLRCSSQSGHNTVSWYQQALGQGPQFIFQYYREEENGRGNFPPRFSGLQFPNYSSELNVNALELDDSALYLCASSLGLFGAQYFGPGTRLLVL.

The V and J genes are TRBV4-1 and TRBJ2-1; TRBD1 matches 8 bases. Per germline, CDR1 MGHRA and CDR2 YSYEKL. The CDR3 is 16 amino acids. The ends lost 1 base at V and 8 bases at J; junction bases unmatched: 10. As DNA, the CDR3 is TGCGCCAGCAGCCAAGGAGGGCACGGACAGGGCGATGAGCAGTTCTTC. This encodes CASSQGGHGQGDEQFF.

Here the CDR3 reads CASSLGTGNTEAFF. The CDR3 DNA reads TGTGCCAGCAGCTTAGGGACAGGGAACACTGAAGCTTTCTTT. J is TRBJ1-1 and V is TRBV11-3; 7 bases are a match to TRBD1. This CDR3 region has 14 residues. Per the germline V gene, CDR1 is SGHNT and CDR2 is YENEEA. After removal of 1 base from V and 1 base from J, the junction contained 0 bases not matched to a gene.

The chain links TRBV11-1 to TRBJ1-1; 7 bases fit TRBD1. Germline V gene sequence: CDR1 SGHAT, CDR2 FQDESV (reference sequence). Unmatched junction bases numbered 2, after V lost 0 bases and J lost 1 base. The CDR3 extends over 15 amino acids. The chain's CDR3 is CASSLAPGGNTEAFF. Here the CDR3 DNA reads TGTGCCAGCAGCTTAGCGCCAGGGGGGAACACTGAAGCTTTCTTT.

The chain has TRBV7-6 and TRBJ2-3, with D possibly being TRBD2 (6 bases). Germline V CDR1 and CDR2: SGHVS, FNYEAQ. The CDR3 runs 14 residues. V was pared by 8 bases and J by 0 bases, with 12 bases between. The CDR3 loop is CASGLASSTDTQYF. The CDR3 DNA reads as TGTGCCAGCGGGCTAGCGTCAAGCACAGATACGCAGTATTTT.

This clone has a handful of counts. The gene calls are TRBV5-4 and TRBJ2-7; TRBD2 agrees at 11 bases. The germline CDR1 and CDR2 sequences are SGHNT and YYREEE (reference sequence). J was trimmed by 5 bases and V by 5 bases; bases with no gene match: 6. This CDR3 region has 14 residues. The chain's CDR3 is CASSTSGRKDEQYF. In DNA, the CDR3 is TGTGCCAGCAGTACTAGCGGGAGAAAGGACGAGCAGTACTTC.

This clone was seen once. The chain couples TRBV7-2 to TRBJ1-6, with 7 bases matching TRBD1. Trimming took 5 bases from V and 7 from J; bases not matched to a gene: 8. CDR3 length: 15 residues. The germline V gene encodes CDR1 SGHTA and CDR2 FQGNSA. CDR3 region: CASSPPTGRNSPLHF. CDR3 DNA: TGTGCCAGCAGCCCACCGACAGGGAGGAATTCACCCCTCCACTTT.

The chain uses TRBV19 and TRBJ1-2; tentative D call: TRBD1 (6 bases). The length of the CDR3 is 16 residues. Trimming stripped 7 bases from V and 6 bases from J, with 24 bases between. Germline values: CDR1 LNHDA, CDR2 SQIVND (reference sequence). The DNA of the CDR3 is TGTGCCAGTATCACAGCGGGCGGGGGCGCAAGAAATGGCTACACCTTC. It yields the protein CASITAGGGARNGYTF. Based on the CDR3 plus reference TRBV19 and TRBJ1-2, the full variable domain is DGGITQSPKYLFRKEGQNVTLSCEQNLNHDAMYWYRQDPGQGLRLIYYSQIVNDFQKGDIAEGYSVSREKKESFPLTVTSAQKNPTAFYLCASITAGGGARNGYTFGSGTRLTVV.

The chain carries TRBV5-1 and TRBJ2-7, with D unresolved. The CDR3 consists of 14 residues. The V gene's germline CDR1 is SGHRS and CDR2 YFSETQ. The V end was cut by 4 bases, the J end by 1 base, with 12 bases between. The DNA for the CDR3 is TGCGCCAGCAGCCTTAATAGCCCATCCTACGAGCAGTACTTC. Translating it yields CASSLNSPSYEQYF.

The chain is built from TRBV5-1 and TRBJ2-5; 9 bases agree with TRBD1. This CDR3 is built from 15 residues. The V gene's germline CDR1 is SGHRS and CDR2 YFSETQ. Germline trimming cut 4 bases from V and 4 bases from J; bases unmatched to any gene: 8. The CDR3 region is CASSPRQGEVETQYF. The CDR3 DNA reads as TGCGCCAGCAGCCCGCGACAGGGGGAGGTAGAGACCCAGTACTTC.

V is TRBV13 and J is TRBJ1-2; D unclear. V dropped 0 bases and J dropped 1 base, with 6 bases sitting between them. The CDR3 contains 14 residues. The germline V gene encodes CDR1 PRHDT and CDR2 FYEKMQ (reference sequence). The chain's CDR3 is CASSLGGFNYGYTF. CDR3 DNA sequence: TGTGCCAGCAGCTTAGGTGGCTTTAACTATGGCTACACCTTC. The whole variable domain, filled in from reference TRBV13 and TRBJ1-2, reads AAGVIQSPRHLIKEKRETATLKCYPIPRHDTVYWYQQGPGQDPQFLISFYEKMQSDKGSIPDRFSAQQFSDYHSELNMSSLELGDSALYFCASSLGGFNYGYTFGSGTRLTVV.

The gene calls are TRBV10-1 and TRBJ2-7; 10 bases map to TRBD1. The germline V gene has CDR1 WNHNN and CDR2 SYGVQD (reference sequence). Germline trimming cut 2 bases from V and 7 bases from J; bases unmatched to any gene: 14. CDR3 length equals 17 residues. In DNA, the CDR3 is TGCGCCAGCAGTGAGCCGATAACCGGGACAGGGGTGCGGGAGCAGTACTTC. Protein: CASSEPITGTGVREQYF.

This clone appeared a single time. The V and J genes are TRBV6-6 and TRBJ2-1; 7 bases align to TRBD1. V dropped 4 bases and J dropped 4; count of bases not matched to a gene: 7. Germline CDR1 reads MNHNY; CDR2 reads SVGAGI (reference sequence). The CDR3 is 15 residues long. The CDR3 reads CASSSSTGQYNEQFF. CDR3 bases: TGTGCCAGCAGTTCCTCGACAGGGCAGTACAATGAGCAGTTCTTC.

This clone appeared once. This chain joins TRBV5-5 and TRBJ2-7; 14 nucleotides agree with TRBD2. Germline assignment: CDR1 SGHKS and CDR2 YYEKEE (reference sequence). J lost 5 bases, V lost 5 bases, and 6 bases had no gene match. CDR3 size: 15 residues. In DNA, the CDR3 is TGTGCCAGCAGAGGGACTAGCGGGAGCGTCCACGAGCAGTACTTC. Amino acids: CASRGTSGSVHEQYF.